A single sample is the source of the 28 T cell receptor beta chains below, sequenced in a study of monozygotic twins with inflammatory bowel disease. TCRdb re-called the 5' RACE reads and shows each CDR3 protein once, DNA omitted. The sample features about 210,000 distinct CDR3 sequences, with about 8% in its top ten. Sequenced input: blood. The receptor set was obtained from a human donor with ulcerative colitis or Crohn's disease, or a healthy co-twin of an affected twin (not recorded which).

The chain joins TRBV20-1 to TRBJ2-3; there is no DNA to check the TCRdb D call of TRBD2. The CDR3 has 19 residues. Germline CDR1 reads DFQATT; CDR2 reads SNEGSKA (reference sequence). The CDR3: CSAYSPGTSGRGRTDTQYF.

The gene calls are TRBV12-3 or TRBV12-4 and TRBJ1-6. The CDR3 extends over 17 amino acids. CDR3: CASSLGLGSNYNSPLHF.

CDR3 sequence: CASSARLAGYTGELFF. This chain connects TRBV9 to TRBJ2-2; the D gene TCRdb calls, TRBD2, cannot be checked with no DNA. The length of the CDR3 is 16 residues. Germline-derived CDR1 and CDR2 are SGDLS and YYNGEE.

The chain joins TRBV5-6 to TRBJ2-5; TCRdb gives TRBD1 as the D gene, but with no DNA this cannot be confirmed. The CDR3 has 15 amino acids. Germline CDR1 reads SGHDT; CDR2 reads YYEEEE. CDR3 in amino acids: CASSLGDRGPETQYF.

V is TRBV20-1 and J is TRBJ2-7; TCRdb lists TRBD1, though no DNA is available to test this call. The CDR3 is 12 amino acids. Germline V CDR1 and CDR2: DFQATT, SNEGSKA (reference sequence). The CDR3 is CSGGDSSYEQYF.

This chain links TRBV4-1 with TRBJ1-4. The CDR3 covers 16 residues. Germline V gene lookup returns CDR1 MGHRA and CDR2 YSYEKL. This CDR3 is CASSQEGGRLNEKLFF.

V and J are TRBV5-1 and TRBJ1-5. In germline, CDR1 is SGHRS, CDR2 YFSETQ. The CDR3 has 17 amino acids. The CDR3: CASSLGVGDSGNQPQHF.

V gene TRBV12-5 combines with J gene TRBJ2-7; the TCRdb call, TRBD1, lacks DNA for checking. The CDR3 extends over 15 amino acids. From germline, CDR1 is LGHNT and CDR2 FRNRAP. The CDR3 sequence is CASDSSTGLTYEQYF.

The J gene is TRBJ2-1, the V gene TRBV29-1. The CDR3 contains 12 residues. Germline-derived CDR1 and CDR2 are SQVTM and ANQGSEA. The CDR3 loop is CSVEAVRDEQFF.

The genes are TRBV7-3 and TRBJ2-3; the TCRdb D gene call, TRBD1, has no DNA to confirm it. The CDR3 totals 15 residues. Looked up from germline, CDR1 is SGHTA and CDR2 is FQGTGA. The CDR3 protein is CASSSGGWGTDTQYF.

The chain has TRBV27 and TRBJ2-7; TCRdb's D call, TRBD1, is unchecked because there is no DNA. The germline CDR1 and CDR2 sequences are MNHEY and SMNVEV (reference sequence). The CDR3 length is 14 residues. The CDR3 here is CASSLSGQGSEQYF.

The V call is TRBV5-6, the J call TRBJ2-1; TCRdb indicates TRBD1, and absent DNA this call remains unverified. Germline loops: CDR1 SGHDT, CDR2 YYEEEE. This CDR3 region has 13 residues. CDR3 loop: CASSLRGADEQFF.

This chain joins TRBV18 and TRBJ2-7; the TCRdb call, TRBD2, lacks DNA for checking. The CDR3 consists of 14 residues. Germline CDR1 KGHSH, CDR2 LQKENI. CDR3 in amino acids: CASSPQGEGTAQYF.

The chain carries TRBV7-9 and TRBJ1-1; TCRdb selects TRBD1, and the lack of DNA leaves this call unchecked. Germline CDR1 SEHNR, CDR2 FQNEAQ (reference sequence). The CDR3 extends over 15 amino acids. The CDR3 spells CASSSLRQGGTEAFF.

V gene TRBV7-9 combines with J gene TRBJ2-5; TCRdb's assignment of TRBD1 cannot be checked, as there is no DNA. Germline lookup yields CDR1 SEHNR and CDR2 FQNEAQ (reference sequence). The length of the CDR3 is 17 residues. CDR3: CASSLEHKGASVETQYF.

CDR3 protein: CASSPGGLGNTIYF. The chain employs TRBV6-1 and TRBJ1-3; TCRdb reports TRBD1, a call that lacks DNA to check it against. This CDR3 spans 14 amino acids. Germline CDR1 reads MNHNS; CDR2 reads SASEGT.

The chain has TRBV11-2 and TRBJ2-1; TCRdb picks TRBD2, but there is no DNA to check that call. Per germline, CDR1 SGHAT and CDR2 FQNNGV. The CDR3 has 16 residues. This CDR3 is CASSSLPGLAVNEQFF.

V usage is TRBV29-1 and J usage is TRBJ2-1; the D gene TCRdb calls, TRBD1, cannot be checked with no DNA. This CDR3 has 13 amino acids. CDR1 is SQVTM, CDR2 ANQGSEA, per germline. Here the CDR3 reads CSARSPSYNEQFF.

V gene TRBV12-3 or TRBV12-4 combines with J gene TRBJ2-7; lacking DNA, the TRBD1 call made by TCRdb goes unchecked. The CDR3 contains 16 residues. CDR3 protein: CASSLVGTGRSYEQYF.

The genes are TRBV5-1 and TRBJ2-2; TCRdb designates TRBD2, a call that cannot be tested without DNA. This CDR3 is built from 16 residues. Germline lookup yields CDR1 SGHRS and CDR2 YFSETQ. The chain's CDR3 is CASSPRTKENTGELFF.

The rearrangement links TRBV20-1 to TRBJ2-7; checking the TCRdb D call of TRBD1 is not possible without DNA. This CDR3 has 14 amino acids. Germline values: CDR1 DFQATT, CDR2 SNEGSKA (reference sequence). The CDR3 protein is CSALDSPLRGEQYF.

The CDR3 sequence is CASSFRSRDEQFF. This rearrangement joins TRBV11-2 to TRBJ2-1; TCRdb selects TRBD1, and the lack of DNA leaves this call unchecked. This CDR3 spans 13 amino acids. CDR1 is SGHAT, CDR2 FQNNGV, per germline.

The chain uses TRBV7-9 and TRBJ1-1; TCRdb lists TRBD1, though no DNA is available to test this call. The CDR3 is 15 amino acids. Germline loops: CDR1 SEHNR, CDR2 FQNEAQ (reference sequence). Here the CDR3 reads CASSSPNRGHTEAFF.

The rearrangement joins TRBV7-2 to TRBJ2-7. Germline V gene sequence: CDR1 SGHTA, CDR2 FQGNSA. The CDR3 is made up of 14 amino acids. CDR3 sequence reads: CASSPMQAFYEQYF.

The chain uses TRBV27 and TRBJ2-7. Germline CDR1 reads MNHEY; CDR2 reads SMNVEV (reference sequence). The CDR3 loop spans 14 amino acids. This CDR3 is CASSLFGISYEQYF.

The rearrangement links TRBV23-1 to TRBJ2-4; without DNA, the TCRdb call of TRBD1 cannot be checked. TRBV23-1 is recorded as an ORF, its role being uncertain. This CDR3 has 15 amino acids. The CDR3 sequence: CASSTAPGAKNIQYF.

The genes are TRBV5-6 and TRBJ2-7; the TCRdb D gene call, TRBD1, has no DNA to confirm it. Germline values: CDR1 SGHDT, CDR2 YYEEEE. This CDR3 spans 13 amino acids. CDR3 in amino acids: CASSDRDVYEQYF.

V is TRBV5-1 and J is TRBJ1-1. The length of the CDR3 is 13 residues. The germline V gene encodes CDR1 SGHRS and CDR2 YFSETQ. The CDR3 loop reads CASSSQANTEAFF.